This section outlines one T cell receptor beta chain sequence together with its context. This sample is part of a study of cytomegalovirus exposure and HLA in healthy donors. Assay: immunoSEQ multiplex PCR; the TCRdb copy retains only in-frame clones and omits some. The sample consists of about 360,000 clones, roughly 85% of them appearing once. Germline CDR1 PRHDT, CDR2 FYEKMQ (reference sequence). V lost 0 bases, J lost 0 bases, and 6 bases lay in between. The CDR3 is 15 residues long. The sequenced sample was PBMCs. The chain carries TRBV13 and TRBJ1-5; D is uncertain. The clonotype originates from a woman in her late teens or twenties in good health and CMV-seronegative. CDR3 in amino acids: CASSLGLNSNQPQHF. CDR3 DNA: TGTGCCAGCAGCTTAGGACTGAATAGCAATCAGCCCCAGCATTTT. Combining the CDR3 with reference TRBV13 and TRBJ1-5 gives the whole variable domain AAGVIQSPRHLIKEKRETATLKCYPIPRHDTVYWYQQGPGQDPQFLISFYEKMQSDKGSIPDRFSAQQFSDYHSELNMSSLELGDSALYFCASSLGLNSNQPQHFGDGTRLSIL.